These 21 T cell receptor beta chains were all obtained from the same sample, sequenced in a study of Tregs in tolerant kidney transplant recipients. Assay: immunoSEQ multiplex PCR; the TCRdb copy retains only in-frame clones and omits some. The sample records about 240,000 clones, around 81% being singletons. Source material: CD4+ T cells from blood. All receptors come from a human donor in good health.

The chain joins TRBV5-6 to TRBJ1-1; possible D gene TRBD1, 6 bases. Germline V lookup: CDR1 SGHDT, CDR2 YYEEEE. Trimming took off 2 bases at V and 1 base at J, with 6 bases between the two ends. The length of the CDR3 is 13 residues. The CDR3, as DNA: TGTGCCAGCAGCTTCAGGGGGAACACTGAAGCTTTCTTT. This sequence encodes CASSFRGNTEAFF.

This chain joins TRBV4-1 and TRBJ1-2; D remains ambiguous. This CDR3 has 14 amino acids. Trimming stripped 4 bases from V and 1 base from J, with 10 bases between. The germline V gene has CDR1 MGHRA and CDR2 YSYEKL. CDR3 loop: CASSRPTGNYGYTF. The CDR3 DNA reads TGCGCCAGCAGCCGGCCCACGGGTAACTATGGCTACACCTTC.

The chain uses TRBV14 and TRBJ1-4, with 7 bases aligning to TRBD1. V shed 4 bases and J 8 bases; nucleotides not matched to a gene: 7. The germline CDR1 and CDR2 sequences are SGHDN and FVKESK. This CDR3 contains 14 residues. CDR3 DNA: TGTGCCAGCAGCCCCGGGACAGTAAAGGAAAAACTGTTTTTT. It is translated as CASSPGTVKEKLFF.

This sequence joins TRBV18 and TRBJ1-3, with 7 bases identical to TRBD1. CDR3 size: 19 residues. V lost 3 bases to trimming and J lost 0 bases; unmatched junction nucleotides: 14. Per germline, CDR1 KGHSH and CDR2 LQKENI. The CDR3 loop is CASSPRVGGRVYSGNTIYF. The CDR3 bases are TGTGCCAGCTCACCGCGGGTAGGGGGCAGAGTCTACTCTGGAAACACCATATATTTT.

In DNA, the CDR3 is TGTGCCTGGATCCCGGGGACAGCGAGCTCACCCCTCCACTTT. This gives the protein CAWIPGTASSPLHF. The chain has TRBV30 and TRBJ1-6, with 7 bases aligning to TRBD1. Germline V gene data show CDR1 as GTSNPN and CDR2 as SVGIG (reference sequence). Losses at the gene ends were 4 bases for V and 10 bases for J; bases not matched to a gene: 10. The CDR3 is 14 amino acids.

This chain uses TRBV5-1 with TRBJ2-7, with 12 bases lining up with TRBD1. This CDR3 has 16 residues. Per the germline V gene, CDR1 is SGHRS and CDR2 is YFSETQ. Trimming at V came to 3 bases and at J to 4 bases, leaving 8 bases not matched to a gene. CDR3 in amino acids: CASSYKPGQGAYEQYF. DNA for the CDR3: TGCGCCAGCAGCTACAAACCGGGACAGGGGGCTTACGAGCAGTACTTC.

The CDR3 coding sequence is TGCGCCAGCAGCGCCTCCGGGACAGGGGGCACTAAGAACATTCAGTACTTC. This codes for CASSASGTGGTKNIQYF. The J gene is TRBJ2-4, the V gene TRBV5-1; 12 nucleotides line up with TRBD1. The V and J ends lost 4 bases and 7 bases, in that order; junction bases with no gene match: 12. Germline CDR1 is SGHRS and CDR2 is YFSETQ. The CDR3 runs to 17 residues.

The J gene is TRBJ2-1, the V gene TRBV9; D is perhaps TRBD2 (5 bases). The V end was cut by 4 bases, the J end by 4 bases, with 12 bases between. In germline, CDR1 is SGDLS, CDR2 YYNGEE. This CDR3 has 14 amino acids. The DNA for the CDR3 is TGTGCCAGCAGCCGGGCGACGGGGTACAATGAGCAGTTCTTC. It is translated as CASSRATGYNEQFF.

J is TRBJ1-1 and V is TRBV5-1, with a tentative D call TRBD1 (5 bases). The CDR3 covers 15 residues. CDR1 and CDR2 from the germline V gene are SGHRS and YFSETQ. Trimming shortened V by 4 bases and J by 4 bases, and 17 bases separated the two germline ends. CDR3 nucleotide sequence: TGCGCCAGCAGCGCAATTGGGGCCAGTGGCACTGAAGCTTTCTTT. It translates to CASSAIGASGTEAFF.

The table lists this clone with a count of one. The rearrangement uses TRBV2 and TRBJ2-7; D could derive from TRBD1 or TRBD2 (5 bases each). This CDR3 region has 12 residues. Trimming shortened V by 5 bases and J by 5 bases, and 10 bases separated the two germline ends. Germline assignment: CDR1 SNHLY and CDR2 FYNNEI. The CDR3 loop is CASSRDGDEQYF. DNA of the CDR3: TGTGCCAGCAGTAGGGACGGCGACGAGCAGTACTTC.

This rearrangement joins TRBV18 to TRBJ1-4, with 7 bases fitting TRBD1. The V and J ends lost 6 bases and 8 bases, in that order; junction bases with no gene match: 6. Germline assignment: CDR1 KGHSH and CDR2 LQKENI. The CDR3 totals 13 residues. CDR3 DNA: TGTGCCAGCTCCCTCTGGGACAGCGAAAAACTGTTTTTT. Protein product: CASSLWDSEKLFF.

The chain combines TRBV7-9 with TRBJ2-2, with TRBD2 matching over 11 bases. After removal of 5 bases from V and 7 bases from J, the junction contained 12 bases not matched to a gene. The length of the CDR3 is 17 residues. Germline lookup yields CDR1 SEHNR and CDR2 FQNEAQ (reference sequence). The CDR3 region is CASSLRPLAGANGELFF. In DNA, the CDR3 is TGTGCCAGCAGCCTTAGACCACTAGCGGGAGCCAACGGGGAGCTGTTTTTT.

The chain uses TRBV6-1 and TRBJ1-4; 11 nucleotides line up with TRBD1. This CDR3 is 14 amino acids long. Germline lookup yields CDR1 MNHNS and CDR2 SASEGT. V lost 6 bases, J lost 4 bases, and 1 base stayed unmatched. CDR3 DNA sequence: TGTGCCAGCAGGGGACAGGGGGATAATGAAAAACTGTTTTTT. This codes for CASRGQGDNEKLFF.

In this sample, this clone turned up a few times. The chain uses TRBV4-1 and TRBJ1-3; D remains ambiguous. V was pared by 2 bases and J by 2 bases, with 4 bases between. This CDR3 contains 13 residues. Germline-derived CDR1 and CDR2 are MGHRA and YSYEKL. The CDR3 nucleotides read TGCGCCAGCAGCCAAAGGGCTGGAAACACCATATATTTT. It encodes CASSQRAGNTIYF.

The J gene is TRBJ1-6, the V gene TRBV11-2; no clear D. CDR3 length: 13 amino acids. V lost 3 bases, J lost 10 bases, and 10 bases lay in between. CDR1 and CDR2 (germline): SGHAT, FQNNGV. In DNA form, the CDR3 reads TGTGCCAGCAGCTTGGCGGCTAGATCACCCCTCCACTTT. Its translation is CASSLAARSPLHF.

CDR3 coding DNA: TGTGCCAGCAGCTCGCAGGGGTTCGGTAACATTCAGTACTTC. Protein sequence: CASSSQGFGNIQYF. The V gene is TRBV5-6, the J gene TRBJ2-4, with D perhaps TRBD1 (6 bases). Germline V lookup: CDR1 SGHDT, CDR2 YYEEEE. The CDR3 is 14 residues long. The V end lost 3 bases, the J end lost 7 bases, and 14 bases lay between the germline ends.

The chain has TRBV7-9 and TRBJ1-1, with D maybe TRBD1 (6 bases). The V end was cut by 4 bases, the J end by 11 bases, with 23 bases between. This CDR3 comprises 15 residues. Germline V gene lookup returns CDR1 SEHNR and CDR2 FQNEAQ (reference sequence). This CDR3 reads CASSWGGAGPVAAFF. The CDR3 bases are TGTGCCAGCAGCTGGGGGGGCGCCGGACCCGTAGCGGCTTTCTTT. The full variable domain, in which reference TRBV7-9 and TRBJ1-1 provide the parts outside the CDR3, is DTGVSQNPRHKITKRGQNVTFRCDPISEHNRLYWYRQTLGQGPEFLTYFQNEAQLEKSRLLSDRFSAERPKGSFSTLEIQRTEQGDSAMYLCASSWGGAGPVAAFFGQGTRLTVV.

The CDR3 is CASSVFGTGGNEKLFF. Here the CDR3 DNA reads TGCGCCAGCAGTGTGTTCGGTACAGGGGGTAATGAAAAACTGTTTTTT. This sequence joins TRBV5-1 and TRBJ1-4; TRBD1 matches 8 bases. Losses at the gene ends were 5 bases for V and 4 bases for J; bases not matched to a gene: 10. Germline CDR1 and CDR2: SGHRS and YFSETQ. The CDR3 loop spans 16 amino acids.

The genes are TRBV4-2 and TRBJ2-1; 7 nucleotides align to TRBD2. Germline V gene lookup returns CDR1 LGHNA and CDR2 YNFKEQ. The trim removed 1 base at V and 3 bases at J, leaving 6 bases unmatched. The CDR3 length is 16 residues. CDR3 bases: TGTGCCAGCAGCCAAGGTAGTCTAGCGGACTACAATGAGCAGTTCTTC. It yields the protein CASSQGSLADYNEQFF.

The V call is TRBV11-2, the J call TRBJ1-3; D remains ambiguous. The CDR3 sequence is 14 residues long. The germline V and J ends were trimmed by 3 bases and 3 bases, with 9 bases remaining between them. CDR1 and CDR2 from the germline V gene are SGHAT and FQNNGV. CDR3 in amino acids: CASSLVRFGNTIYF. CDR3 nucleotides: TGTGCCAGCAGCTTGGTTAGGTTTGGAAACACCATATATTTT.

This chain connects TRBV7-8 to TRBJ1-5, with D uncertain. V lost 5 bases, J lost 6 bases, and 20 bases lay in between. Germline CDR1 reads SGHVS; CDR2 reads FQNEAQ. CDR3 length equals 16 residues. CDR3 region: CASSPVNFGVGQPQHF. In DNA form, the CDR3 reads TGTGCCAGCAGCCCCGTGAACTTCGGAGTAGGTCAGCCCCAGCATTTT.